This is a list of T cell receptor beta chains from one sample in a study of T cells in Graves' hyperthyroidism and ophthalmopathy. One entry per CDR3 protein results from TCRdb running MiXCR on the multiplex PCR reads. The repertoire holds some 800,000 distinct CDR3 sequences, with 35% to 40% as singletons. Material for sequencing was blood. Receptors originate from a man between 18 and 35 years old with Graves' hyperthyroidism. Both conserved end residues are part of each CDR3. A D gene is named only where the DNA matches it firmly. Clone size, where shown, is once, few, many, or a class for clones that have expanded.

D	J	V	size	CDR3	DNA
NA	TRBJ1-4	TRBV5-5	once	CASSQDGAGTNEKLFF	TGTGCCAGCAGCCAAGACGGTGCGGGGACTAATGAAAAACTGTTTTTT
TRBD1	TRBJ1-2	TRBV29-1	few	CSVDFTGGAGGYTF	TGCAGCGTAGACTTTACAGGGGGCGCGGGTGGCTACACCTTC
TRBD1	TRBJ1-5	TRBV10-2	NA	CASGLPGTDNQPQHF	TGTGCTAGTGGTTTGCCCGGGACAGATAATCAGCCCCAGCATTTT
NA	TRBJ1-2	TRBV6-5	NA	CASSYSGTANYGYTF	TGTGCCAGCAGTTACTCTGGGACGGCTAACTATGGCTACACCTTC
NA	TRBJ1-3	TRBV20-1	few	CSAPIGNTIYF	TGCAGTGCCCCGATTGGAAACACCATATATTTT
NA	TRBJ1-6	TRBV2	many	CASNSLNSPLHF	TGTGCCAGCAACAGCCTTAATTCACCCCTCCACTTT
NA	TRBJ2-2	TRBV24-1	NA	CASQGSSGTGELFF	TGTGCCAGCCAGGGGTCGTCGGGCACCGGGGAGCTGTTTTTT
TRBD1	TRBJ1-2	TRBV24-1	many	CATTMGTGDYGYTF	TGTGCCACCACTATGGGGACAGGGGACTATGGCTACACCTTC
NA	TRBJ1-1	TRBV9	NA	CASSLAPGLDTEAFF	TGTGCCAGCAGCTTGGCCCCGGGGCTTGACACTGAAGCTTTCTTT
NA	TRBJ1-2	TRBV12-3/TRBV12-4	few	CASSFTGSGYTF	TGTGCCAGCAGTTTTACAGGGAGCGGCTACACCTTC
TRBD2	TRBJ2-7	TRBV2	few	CASMGGTSDYEQYF	TGTGCCAGCATGGGGGGGACTAGTGACTACGAGCAGTACTTC
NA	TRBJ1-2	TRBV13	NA	CASSLDNREDGYTF	TGTGCCAGCAGCTTAGACAACAGGGAAGATGGCTACACCTTC
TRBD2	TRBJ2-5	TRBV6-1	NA	CASRASGGSQETQYF	TGTGCCAGCAGAGCTAGCGGGGGCTCCCAAGAGACCCAGTACTTC
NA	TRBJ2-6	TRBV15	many	CATSRELGSGANVLTF	TGTGCCACCAGCAGAGAACTGGGAAGTGGGGCCAACGTCCTGACTTTC
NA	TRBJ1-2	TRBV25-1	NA	CASSEYYPGISGRYTF	TGTGCCAGCAGTGAATATTACCCAGGGATCAGTGGGCGCTACACCTTC
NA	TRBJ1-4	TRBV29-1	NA	CAWRTTNEKLFF	TGTGCCTGGAGGACAACTAATGAAAAACTGTTTTTT
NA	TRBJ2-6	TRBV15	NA	CATSREQGRISGANVLTF	TGTGCCACCAGCAGAGAACAGGGACGGATCTCTGGGGCCAACGTCCTGACTTTC
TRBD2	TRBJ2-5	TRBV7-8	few	CASSLARDYKETQYF	TGTGCCAGCAGCTTAGCACGGGACTACAAAGAGACCCAGTACTTC
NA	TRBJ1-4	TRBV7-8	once	CASSPLGGREKLFF	TGTGCCAGCAGCCCCCTCGGGGGTAGGGAAAAACTGTTTTTT
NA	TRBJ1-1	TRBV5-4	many	CASSLGRGSEAFF	TGTGCCAGCAGCTTGGGGAGGGGCTCTGAAGCTTTCTTT
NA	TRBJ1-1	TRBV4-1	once	CASGQVQSTEAFF	TGCGCCAGCGGCCAAGTCCAGAGCACTGAAGCTTTCTTT
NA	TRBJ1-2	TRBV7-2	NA	CASSLVSQGDGYTF	TGTGCCAGCAGCTTAGTATCACAGGGCGATGGCTACACCTTC
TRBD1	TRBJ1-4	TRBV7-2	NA	CASSPTPPGQGKEKLFF	TGTGCCAGCAGCCCTACCCCACCGGGACAGGGTAAAGAAAAACTGTTTTTT
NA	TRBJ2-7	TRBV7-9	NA	CASLHGTGEQYF	TGTGCCAGCCTCCACGGCACCGGGGAGCAGTACTTC
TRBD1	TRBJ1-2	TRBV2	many	CASSVPTGTGISNYGYTF	TGTGCCAGCAGTGTCCCGACCGGGACAGGCATATCTAACTATGGCTACACCTTC
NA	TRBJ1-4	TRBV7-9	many	CASSFPGWEKLFF	TGTGCCAGCAGCTTTCCTGGCTGGGAAAAACTGTTTTTT
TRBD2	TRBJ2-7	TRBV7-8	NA	CASSIGTSGRWCEQYF	TGTGCCAGCAGCATCGGGACTAGCGGGAGGTGGTGCGAGCAGTACTTC
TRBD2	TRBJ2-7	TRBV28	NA	CASSLAPRGRGEQYF	TGTGCCAGCAGTTTAGCCCCTCGCGGGAGAGGCGAGCAGTACTTC
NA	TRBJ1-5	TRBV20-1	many	CSARANGQDQPQHF	TGCAGTGCTAGAGCCAACGGCCAAGATCAGCCCCAGCATTTT
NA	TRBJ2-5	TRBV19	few	CASSRGWQETQYF	TGTGCCAGTAGTAGGGGATGGCAAGAGACCCAGTACTTC
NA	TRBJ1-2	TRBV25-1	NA	CASDQTNYGYTF	TGTGCCAGTGACCAAACTAACTATGGCTACACCTTC
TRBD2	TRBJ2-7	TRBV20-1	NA	CAWSVAGVAYEQYF	TGTGCCTGGAGTGTAGCGGGGGTTGCCTACGAGCAGTACTTC
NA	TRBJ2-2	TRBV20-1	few	CSARPSTGELFF	TGCAGTGCTAGACCCTCGACCGGGGAGCTGTTTTTT
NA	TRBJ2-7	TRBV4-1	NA	CASSERGSTYEQYF	TGCGCCAGCAGCGAACGGGGATCAACCTACGAGCAGTACTTC
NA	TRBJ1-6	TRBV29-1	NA	CSVGYNSPLHF	TGCAGCGTTGGGTATAATTCACCCCTCCACTTT
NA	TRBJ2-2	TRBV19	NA	CASSIRQNTGELFF	TGTGCCAGTAGTATACGTCAGAACACCGGGGAGCTGTTTTTT
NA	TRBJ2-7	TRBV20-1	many	CSARDRGSGYEQYF	TGCAGTGCTAGAGATCGGGGCAGCGGCTACGAGCAGTACTTC
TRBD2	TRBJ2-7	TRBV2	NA	CASRSTSGTYEQYF	TGTGCCAGCAGGTCGACTAGCGGGACCTACGAGCAGTACTTC
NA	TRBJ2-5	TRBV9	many	CASSVEPGQETQYF	TGTGCCAGCAGCGTAGAACCAGGCCAAGAGACCCAGTACTTC
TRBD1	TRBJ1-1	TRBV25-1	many	CASSQPGQGRNTEAFF	TGTGCCAGCAGTCAACCAGGACAGGGACGGAACACTGAAGCTTTCTTT
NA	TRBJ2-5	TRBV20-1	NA	CSARPTLVERDRATQYF	TGCAGTGCTAGACCCACTTTAGTCGAGAGGGATAGGGCGACCCAGTACTTC
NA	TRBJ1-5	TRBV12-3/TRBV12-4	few	CASSLGGAGGNQPQHF	TGTGCCAGCAGTTTGGGAGGGGCGGGCGGCAATCAGCCCCAGCATTTT
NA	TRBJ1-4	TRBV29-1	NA	CSVEAGLREKLFF	TGCAGCGTTGAGGCGGGTCTTAGGGAAAAACTGTTTTTT
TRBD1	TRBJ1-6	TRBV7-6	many	CASSFRQGGSPLHF	TGTGCCAGCAGCTTTCGACAGGGAGGGTCACCCCTCCACTTT
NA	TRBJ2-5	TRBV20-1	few	CSARDALEETQYF	TGCAGTGCTAGAGATGCGTTAGAAGAGACCCAGTACTTC
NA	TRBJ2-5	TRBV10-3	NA	CATTGPMEQETQYF	TGTGCCACTACGGGACCGATGGAGCAAGAGACCCAGTACTTC
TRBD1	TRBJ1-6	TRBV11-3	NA	CASSFRQGENSPLHF	TGTGCCAGCAGCTTTAGACAGGGCGAGAATTCACCCCTCCACTTT
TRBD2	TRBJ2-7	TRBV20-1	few	CSARDPGGPSSYEQYF	TGCAGTGCTAGAGATCCGGGGGGGCCTTCCTCCTACGAGCAGTACTTC
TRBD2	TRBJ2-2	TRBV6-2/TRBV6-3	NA	CASKLATGELFF	TGTGCCAGCAAACTAGCGACCGGGGAGCTGTTTTTT
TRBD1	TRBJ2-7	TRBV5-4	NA	CASRAGTGGYYEQYF	TGTGCCAGCAGGGCCGGGACAGGGGGATACTACGAGCAGTACTTC
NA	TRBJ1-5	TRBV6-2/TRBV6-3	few	CASVQGTGNQPQHF	TGTGCCAGCGTACAGGGTACCGGCAATCAGCCCCAGCATTTT
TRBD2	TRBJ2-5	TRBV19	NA	CATQEAGGAETQYF	TGTGCCACCCAAGAAGCGGGAGGGGCAGAGACCCAGTACTTC
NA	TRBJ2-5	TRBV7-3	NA	CASSLIGSEETQYF	TGTGCCAGCAGCTTAATCGGGAGCGAAGAGACCCAGTACTTC
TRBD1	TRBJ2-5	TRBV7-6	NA	CASSPLPPDRGQETQYF	TGTGCCAGCAGCCCCTTACCTCCCGACAGGGGGCAGGAGACCCAGTACTTC
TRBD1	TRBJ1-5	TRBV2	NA	CAWSPQGQGHQPQHF	TGTGCCTGGAGTCCCCAGGGACAGGGGCACCAGCCCCAGCATTTT
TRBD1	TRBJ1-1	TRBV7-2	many	CASSGTGTVNAFF	TGTGCCAGCAGCGGGACAGGAACCGTTAACGCTTTCTTT
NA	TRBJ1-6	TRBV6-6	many	CASGPGGLSSPLHF	TGTGCCAGCGGACCGGGGGGGCTGAGTTCACCCCTCCACTTT